These T cell receptor beta chains were read from a single sample in a study of blood T cell repertoires in COVID-19. Sequencing was performed with immunoSEQ multiplex PCR; in TCRdb, only in-frame clones are kept and a portion is missing. The table records roughly 100,000 clones, more than 85% of them present only once. Sequenced: peripheral blood. The receptors derive from a man between 18 and 35 years old with acute or convalescent COVID-19. Each CDR3 is given with its conserved first and last residue. The D gene is left open where the match is weak. The size of a clone is reported for some rows only, either as once, few or many, or as a class for expanded clones.

abundance,d_gene,j_gene,v_gene,CDR3aa,CDR3nt
few,-,TRBJ2-7,TRBV5-4,CASSLERYEQYF,TGTGCCAGCAGCCTCGAGAGATACGAGCAGTACTTC
-,-,TRBJ1-5,TRBV5-1,CASSLEGRNQPQHF,TGCGCCAGCAGCTTGGAGGGGCGGAATCAGCCCCAGCATTTT
-,-,TRBJ1-1,TRBV4-2,CASSQDRGELNTEAFF,TGTGCCAGCAGCCAAGACCGGGGAGAACTGAACACTGAAGCTTTCTTT
-,-,TRBJ2-5,TRBV27,CASSTRAGLPGETQYF,TGTGCCAGCAGTACCCGGGCGGGACTGCCCGGAGAGACCCAGTACTTC
-,-,TRBJ2-2,TRBV7-7,CASSQDGDTGELFF,TGTGCCAGCAGTCAGGACGGGGACACCGGGGAGCTGTTTTTT
-,TRBD2,TRBJ2-7,TRBV14,CASSQSGRVPYEQYF,TGTGCCAGCAGCCAATCCGGGAGGGTCCCCTACGAGCAGTACTTC
-,-,TRBJ1-2,TRBV5-6,CASSLVQVNYGYTF,TGTGCCAGCAGCTTGGTTCAGGTTAACTATGGCTACACCTTC
-,-,TRBJ1-1,TRBV5-6,CASSPLEGQNTEAFF,TGTGCCAGCAGCCCGTTAGAGGGCCAGAACACTGAAGCTTTCTTT
-,TRBD1,TRBJ2-7,TRBV4-1,CASSQDGSGQGVDEQYF,TGCGCCAGCAGCCAAGACGGATCCGGACAGGGGGTGGACGAGCAGTACTTC
-,-,TRBJ1-1,TRBV5-1,CASTPPGGTEAFF,TGCGCCAGCACCCCACCGGGGGGAACTGAAGCTTTCTTT
-,-,TRBJ1-1,TRBV3-1/TRBV3-2,CASSQDLPRTEAFF,TGTGCCAGCAGCCAAGATCTCCCGAGGACTGAAGCTTTCTTT
-,-,TRBJ2-3,TRBV13,CASSLEVTADTQYF,TGTGCCAGCAGCTTAGAGGTCACAGCAGATACGCAGTATTTT
-,-,TRBJ1-2,TRBV6-5,CASSTDYNYGYTF,TGTGCCAGCAGTACAGACTATAACTATGGCTACACCTTC
-,TRBD1,TRBJ2-2,TRBV27,CASSKGDRVLSGTGELFF,TGTGCCAGCAGTAAGGGGGACAGGGTTCTTTCAGGCACCGGGGAGCTGTTTTTT
-,TRBD1,TRBJ1-2,TRBV27,CASSDRGVDGYTF,TGTGCCAGCAGTGACAGGGGGGTCGATGGCTACACCTTC
-,TRBD1,TRBJ1-5,TRBV5-6,CASSSGTAPSQPQHF,TGTGCCAGCAGCTCTGGGACAGCGCCAAGTCAGCCCCAGCATTTT
-,-,TRBJ1-1,TRBV4-1,CASSLRQNTEAFF,TGCGCCAGCAGCCTCCGACAGAACACTGAAGCTTTCTTT
-,-,TRBJ2-5,TRBV28,CASSPRVEETQYF,TGTGCCAGCAGCCCCCGGGTGGAAGAGACCCAGTACTTC
-,TRBD1,TRBJ2-1,TRBV5-1,CASSFRDRGLGAYNEQFF,TGCGCCAGCAGCTTCCGGGACAGGGGGCTAGGGGCGTACAATGAGCAGTTCTTC
-,-,TRBJ1-2,TRBV5-4,CASSVDVAGYGYTF,TGTGCCAGCAGCGTGGACGTAGCGGGCTATGGCTACACCTTC
once,-,TRBJ2-3,TRBV29-1,CSVRRGDTQYF,TGCAGCGTTCGCCGGGGAGATACGCAGTATTTT
-,TRBD1,TRBJ1-5,TRBV23-1,CASSHLTHPGQANQPQHF,TGCGCCAGCAGTCATCTTACACACCCGGGACAGGCCAATCAGCCCCAGCATTTT
-,-,TRBJ1-1,TRBV10-1,CASTPSRGQAAGGTEAFF,TGCGCCAGCACCCCGAGCAGGGGCCAAGCGGCCGGTGGCACTGAAGCTTTCTTT
once,TRBD1,TRBJ1-5,TRBV7-8,CASSFLEGGADSNQPQHF,TGTGCCAGCAGCTTCCTCGAAGGGGGCGCGGATAGCAATCAGCCCCAGCATTTT
-,-,TRBJ1-6,TRBV9,CASSVQGTAYNSPLHF,TGTGCCAGCAGCGTACAGGGGACCGCCTATAATTCACCCCTCCACTTT
-,TRBD1,TRBJ1-1,TRBV9,CASTYRQGTEAFF,TGTGCCAGCACCTATCGACAGGGGACTGAAGCTTTCTTT
few,TRBD2,TRBJ2-1,TRBV6-5,CASSPLAGVRDEQFF,TGTGCCAGCAGTCCCCTAGCGGGAGTCCGCGATGAGCAGTTCTTC
-,TRBD1,TRBJ2-2,TRBV24-1,CATSGGQGETGELFF,TGTGCCACCAGTGGGGGACAGGGAGAAACCGGGGAGCTGTTTTTT
few,-,TRBJ1-3,TRBV18,CASSPQGLGNTIYF,TGTGCCAGCTCACCACAGGGGCTCGGAAACACCATATATTTT
-,TRBD1,TRBJ2-6,TRBV30,CAWSSGTVLVGANVLTF,TGTGCCTGGAGTTCGGGGACAGTGCTTGTTGGGGCCAACGTCCTGACTTTC
-,TRBD1,TRBJ2-6,TRBV5-4,CASSWTGGYSGANVLTF,TGTGCCAGCAGCTGGACAGGGGGTTACTCTGGGGCCAACGTCCTGACTTTC
-,-,TRBJ2-2,TRBV7-7,CASSLANLGSGELFF,TGTGCCAGCAGCTTAGCCAATTTAGGGAGCGGGGAGCTGTTTTTT
-,-,TRBJ1-5,TRBV28,CASSLWRDPNQPQHF,TGTGCCAGCAGTTTGTGGAGGGATCCGAATCAGCCCCAGCATTTT
-,-,TRBJ1-2,TRBV5-8,CASSLAGGGGRSYGYTF,TGTGCCAGCAGCTTGGCCGGTGGGGGGGGTCGGAGCTATGGCTACACCTTC
-,-,TRBJ2-7,TRBV15,CATSRDLGSSYEQYF,TGTGCCACCAGCAGAGATCTTGGCAGTTCCTACGAGCAGTACTTC
-,-,TRBJ1-1,TRBV5-1,CASSLVQGTNTEAFF,TGCGCCAGCAGCTTGGTGCAGGGGACGAACACTGAAGCTTTCTTT
-,-,TRBJ1-6,TRBV27,CASSFGRGGNSPLHF,TGTGCCAGCAGTTTCGGCCGCGGAGGGAATTCACCCCTCCACTTT
-,-,TRBJ1-3,TRBV6-5,CASSLGSDSGNTIYF,TGTGCCAGCAGTTTGGGCAGTGACTCTGGAAACACCATATATTTT
few,TRBD1,TRBJ1-6,TRBV12-3/TRBV12-4,CASSPGQGSPLHF,TGTGCCAGCAGTCCGGGACAGGGGTCACCCCTCCACTTT
-,-,TRBJ1-2,TRBV5-1,CASSLVGRDSAIGYTF,TGCGCCAGCAGCTTGGTGGGGAGAGACTCTGCAATTGGCTACACCTTC
once,-,TRBJ2-3,TRBV7-9,CASSSIASTDTQYF,TGTGCCAGCAGCTCGATAGCTAGCACAGATACGCAGTATTTT
-,-,TRBJ1-1,TRBV19,CASSGGVGPEAFF,TGTGCCAGTAGTGGGGGGGTGGGCCCTGAAGCTTTCTTT
-,-,TRBJ2-7,TRBV4-1,CASSQPWRGYEQYF,TGCGCCAGCAGCCAACCGTGGCGGGGCTACGAGCAGTACTTC
-,TRBD1,TRBJ1-1,TRBV19,CASSKQGAGAEAFF,TGTGCCAGTAGTAAACAGGGGGCCGGCGCTGAAGCTTTCTTT
-,-,TRBJ2-4,TRBV19,CASSIGKGGAIQYF,TGTGCCAGTAGTATAGGAAAAGGGGGGGCCATTCAGTACTTC
-,-,TRBJ1-5,TRBV3-1/TRBV3-2,CASSQDGGSNQPQHF,TGTGCCAGCAGCCAAGATGGGGGGAGCAATCAGCCCCAGCATTTT
-,TRBD1,TRBJ1-2,TRBV5-8,CASSRPDRGDYGYTF,TGTGCCAGCAGCCGGCCGGACAGGGGGGACTATGGCTACACCTTC
-,TRBD1,TRBJ2-3,TRBV9,CASSVAPGGEDTQYF,TGTGCCAGCAGCGTAGCTCCAGGGGGCGAGGATACGCAGTATTTT
-,TRBD2,TRBJ2-5,TRBV19,CASSPGLEETQYF,TGTGCCAGTAGCCCGGGACTAGAAGAGACCCAGTACTTC
-,-,TRBJ1-5,TRBV6-1,CASSEAPGEPQHF,TGTGCCAGCAGTGAAGCGCCGGGTGAGCCCCAGCATTTT
-,TRBD1,TRBJ1-1,TRBV30,CAWSGRQGEAFF,TGTGCCTGGAGTGGGCGACAGGGTGAAGCTTTCTTT
-,-,TRBJ1-1,TRBV3-1/TRBV3-2,CASSQVHTGTEAFF,TGTGCCAGCAGCCAAGTTCATACGGGCACTGAAGCTTTCTTT
few,TRBD1,TRBJ1-2,TRBV12-3/TRBV12-4,CASSSTGAYGYTF,TGTGCCAGCAGTTCCACAGGGGCCTATGGCTACACCTTC
-,-,TRBJ1-1,TRBV4-2,CASSQEAGLAFF,TGTGCCAGCAGCCAAGAGGCAGGGTTGGCTTTCTTT